This entry features one T cell receptor (beta chain) sequence. Treatment defined: preoperative locoregional IRX-2 cytokine immunotherapy. This phase Ib study tested locoregional IRX-2 cytokine immunotherapy given before surgery. Here immunoSEQ multiplex PCR was the method, and the copy in TCRdb shows in-frame clones only, minus some. Among around 95,000 clones listed, 70% to 90% were seen once. The sample comes from a study of preoperative IRX-2 immunotherapy in early breast cancer. Germline values: CDR1 SGHRS, CDR2 YFSETQ. The V end lost 0 bases, the J end lost 4 bases, and 19 bases lay between the germline ends. The CDR3 runs to 17 residues.

This TCR came from a human donor with breast cancer. This specimen was tumor tissue, taken after IRX-2 immunotherapy. The genes are TRBV5-1 and TRBJ2-5, with no clear D. The DNA of the CDR3 is TGCGCCAGCAGCTTGGGCAGTAGTTTACGTTTTCGAGAGACCCAGTACTTC. Translating gives CASSLGSSLRFRETQYF.